Given below is one T cell receptor (beta chain) in context. Its specificity is not known. This record belongs to a study of cytomegalovirus exposure and HLA in healthy donors. Clones were read by immunoSEQ multiplex PCR, and TCRdb kept only the in-frame ones, dropping some. Of roughly 120,000 clones listed, 88% were seen once; the top ten hold more than 1.5%. The V gene lost 5 bases and the J gene lost 5 bases, with 15 bases spanning the gap. CDR3 length: 14 amino acids. Looked up from germline, CDR1 is LNHDA and CDR2 is SQIVND (reference sequence). Regarding the study as a whole: Subsequent analysis showed first-cohort TCR clusters tending to co-occur in some 120 validation repertoires. Specificity for CMV antigens was confirmed in vitro for three of the CMV-associated chains.

The sample taken for sequencing was PBMCs. The chain couples TRBV19 to TRBJ1-1, with D unresolved. The TCR comes from a man aged 18 to 35 in good health and CMV-seronegative. CDR3 amino acids: CASSRAAGETEAFF. In nucleotides, the CDR3 is TGTGCCAGTAGTCGGGCAGCCGGGGAAACTGAAGCTTTCTTT.